These T cell receptor beta chains were read from a single sample in a study of cytomegalovirus exposure and HLA in healthy donors. TCRdb's table, derived via immunoSEQ multiplex PCR, lists solely in-frame clones and lacks some. The profile shows about 160,000 clones, 75% to 90% of them singletons. Sequencing was done on a sample of PBMCs. The receptor source for this set is a boy under 10 years old in good health and CMV-seronegative. Both conserved end residues are part of each CDR3. A D gene is named only where the DNA matches it firmly. The size field is filled for only some rows; it gives once, few, many or a size class.

J,size,D,length,V,CDR3,DNA
TRBJ1-1,NA,NA,13,TRBV7-6,CASSHTGSTEAFF,TGTGCCAGCAGCCATACAGGGAGCACTGAAGCTTTCTTT
TRBJ1-3,once,TRBD1,16,TRBV2,CASRSDRGGSGNTIYF,TGTGCCAGCAGGTCGGACAGGGGCGGCTCTGGAAACACCATATATTTT
TRBJ1-4,NA,TRBD1,17,TRBV7-9,CSSSFQSGTGTNEKLFF,TGTTCCAGCAGCTTCCAATCCGGGACAGGGACTAATGAAAAACTGTTTTTT
TRBJ2-7,NA,NA,12,TRBV5-8,CASSPASYEQYF,TGTGCCAGCAGCCCCGCGTCCTACGAGCAGTACTTC
TRBJ1-2,NA,NA,13,TRBV18,CASSPQGEDGYTF,TGTGCCAGCTCACCACAAGGGGAGGATGGCTACACCTTC
TRBJ1-5,NA,TRBD1,17,TRBV7-9,CASSLAQGARSQQPQHF,TGTGCCAGCAGCTTAGCTCAGGGGGCGCGATCACAACAGCCCCAGCATTTT
TRBJ2-1,few,NA,12,TRBV7-2,CASSRTRNEQFF,TGTGCCAGCAGCCGCACTAGGAATGAGCAGTTCTTC
TRBJ2-7,NA,NA,16,TRBV2,CASSEASLTRSYEQYF,TGTGCCAGCAGTGAAGCAAGCCTGACACGCTCCTACGAGCAGTACTTC
TRBJ2-1,NA,TRBD2,16,TRBV9,CASSATSGGGYNEQFF,TGTGCCAGCAGCGCCACTAGCGGCGGGGGCTACAATGAGCAGTTCTTC
TRBJ1-1,NA,NA,14,TRBV30,CAWGIDRMSTEAFF,TGTGCCTGGGGAATCGACAGGATGAGTACTGAAGCTTTCTTT
TRBJ2-1,NA,TRBD2,16,TRBV4-3,CASSQDGRALNNEQFF,TGCGCCAGCAGCCAGGATGGGAGGGCCCTGAACAATGAGCAGTTCTTC
TRBJ1-5,NA,NA,15,TRBV2,CASSEEGVSNQPQHF,TGTGCCAGCAGTGAAGAAGGGGTTAGCAATCAGCCCCAGCATTTT
TRBJ1-6,NA,NA,13,TRBV5-4,CATQGAKGSPLHF,TGTGCCACCCAAGGGGCAAAGGGGTCACCCCTCCACTTT
TRBJ2-3,NA,TRBD2,16,TRBV5-8,CASSRTSGGRTDTQYF,TGTGCCAGCAGCCGGACTAGCGGGGGGCGCACAGATACGCAGTATTTT
TRBJ1-1,NA,NA,13,TRBV7-7,CASSLGANTEAFF,TGTGCTAGCAGCTTAGGCGCGAACACTGAAGCTTTCTTT
TRBJ1-4,NA,NA,15,TRBV5-1,CASSSLGGRNEKLFF,TGCGCCAGCAGCTCGTTGGGGGGGAGGAATGAAAAACTGTTTTTT
TRBJ1-1,NA,NA,15,TRBV29-1,CSVEEWARPNTEAFF,TGCAGCGTTGAAGAATGGGCCAGACCTAACACTGAAGCTTTCTTT
TRBJ2-5,NA,NA,13,TRBV6-6,CASRDTYQETQYF,TGTGCCAGCAGAGACACGTATCAAGAGACCCAGTACTTC
TRBJ2-1,NA,NA,12,TRBV5-1,CASGYKGNEQFF,TGCGCCAGCGGTTACAAGGGGAATGAGCAGTTCTTC
TRBJ2-2,once,NA,16,TRBV25-1,CASSAAAGSGTGELFF,TGTGCCAGCAGTGCCGCGGCAGGGTCAGGCACCGGGGAGCTGTTTTTT
TRBJ2-1,NA,TRBD2,14,TRBV6-6,CAAGRGSGRLEQFF,TGTGCGGCGGGAAGGGGTAGCGGGAGACTTGAGCAGTTCTTC
TRBJ1-2,NA,TRBD1,13,TRBV19,CASRATGVVGYTF,TGTGCCAGTAGGGCCACAGGGGTCGTCGGCTACACCTTC